These 23 T cell receptor beta chains share one sample of origin, sequenced in a study of metastatic and nonmetastatic thyroid tumors. TCRdb re-called the PCR reads with MiXCR. The sample lists some 33,000 clones, under 8% occurring once. All patients were treatment-naive before thyroid surgery. Specimen: blood. The receptors originated from a female donor with papillary thyroid cancer or a benign thyroid nodule (not recorded which). Some clones in this sample may be carry-over from other donors' samples.

This clone was observed at least ten times. V gene TRBV11-2 combines with J gene TRBJ1-1; 9 bases map to TRBD1. V lost 5 bases to trimming and J lost 0 bases; unmatched junction nucleotides: 7. This CDR3 comprises 16 residues. CDR1 and CDR2 from the germline V gene are SGHAT and FQNNGV. DNA of the CDR3: TGTGCCAGCAGCCCTAGGAGGGACAGGGTGAACACTGAAGCTTTCTTT. Protein: CASSPRRDRVNTEAFF.

Many counts were recorded for this clone. The chain uses TRBV7-6 and TRBJ2-2; the match to TRBD1 covers 9 bases. CDR3 length: 15 amino acids. The V gene's germline CDR1 is SGHVS and CDR2 FNYEAQ. J lost 6 bases, V lost 5 bases, and 7 bases had no gene match. The CDR3 DNA follows: TGTGCCAGCAGCCGACCCGGACAGGGGTCCGGGGAGCTGTTTTTT. Its protein product is CASSRPGQGSGELFF.

This clone was observed at least ten times. The rearrangement links TRBV29-1 to TRBJ2-3; D is ambiguous. CDR3 length: 11 residues. V dropped 6 bases and J dropped 6 bases, with 10 bases sitting between them. Germline V gene data show CDR1 as SQVTM and CDR2 as ANQGSEA. CDR3 sequence reads: CSVRLGDTQYF. DNA of the CDR3: TGCAGCGTCCGGCTCGGCGATACGCAGTATTTT.

This clone was counted at least ten times. This chain joins TRBV19 and TRBJ1-2, with a tentative D call TRBD1 (6 bases). This CDR3 is 13 amino acids long. V was shortened by 6 bases and J by 5 bases, with 13 bases between the two germline ends. Germline CDR1 is LNHDA and CDR2 is SQIVND (reference sequence). The CDR3 protein is CASRADSLYGYTF. CDR3 bases: TGTGCCAGTAGGGCGGACAGTCTTTATGGCTACACCTTC.

This clone was observed at least ten times. The genes are TRBV13 and TRBJ2-3; TRBD1 matches at 7 bases. Unmatched junction bases numbered 5, after V lost 0 bases and J lost 5 bases. The CDR3 is 15 residues long. The germline V gene has CDR1 PRHDT and CDR2 FYEKMQ (reference sequence). The CDR3 region has the DNA TGTGCCAGCAGCTTAGGAAGGGGGCCCGTAGATACGCAGTATTTT. This sequence encodes CASSLGRGPVDTQYF.

This clone was seen many times. Its ends do not fully match the called genes, so a read error is possible. The DNA for the CDR3 is TGTGCCAGTACTCCGGTCGCAGGCTCTCGAAACACCATATATTTT. Its protein product is CASTPVAGSRNTIYF. The chain links TRBV19 to TRBJ1-3, with D unclear. The CDR3 contains 15 residues. Germline CDR1 and CDR2: LNHDA and SQIVND (reference sequence). Full variable domain (remainder filled in from reference TRBV19 and TRBJ1-3): DGGITQSPKYLFRKEGQNVTLSCEQNLNHDAMYWYRQDPGQGLRLIYYSQIVNDFQKGDIAEGYSVSREKKESFPLTVTSAQKNPTAFYLCASTPVAGSRNTIYFGEGSWLTVV.

This clone is medium-sized (0.01 to 0.1%) by share. This chain uses TRBV19 with TRBJ1-2; no definite D call. CDR1 and CDR2 (germline): LNHDA, SQIVND (reference sequence). The CDR3 spans 13 residues. V dropped 6 bases and J dropped 4 bases, with 12 bases sitting between them. In DNA form, the CDR3 reads TGTGCCAGTAGGCTGGACGCCATCTATGGCTACACCTTC. Translation: CASRLDAIYGYTF.

This clone was recorded many times. The chain joins TRBV24-1 to TRBJ1-4, with 10 nucleotides matching TRBD1. This CDR3 contains 18 residues. V dropped 2 bases and J dropped 7; count of bases not matched to a gene: 12. From germline, CDR1 is KGHDR and CDR2 SFDVKD. The CDR3 coding sequence is TGTGCCACCAGTGATTCGATTGCTAGGACAGGGGGTGTTGAAAAACTGTTTTTT. It yields the protein CATSDSIARTGGVEKLFF.

This clone appeared many times. The chain uses TRBV11-2 and TRBJ2-2; D remains unclear. The CDR3 is 12 residues long. Per germline, CDR1 SGHAT and CDR2 FQNNGV. Trimming shortened V by 5 bases and J by 4 bases, and 5 bases separated the two germline ends. The CDR3 loop is CASSNRTGELFF. DNA for the CDR3: TGTGCCAGCAGCAATCGCACCGGGGAGCTGTTTTTT.

This clone was observed many times. This chain uses TRBV6-1 with TRBJ2-3; no firm D call. Trimming removed 3 bases from V and 3 bases from J, with 10 bases in between. Germline V gene sequence: CDR1 MNHNS, CDR2 SASEGT. The CDR3 contains 14 residues. CDR3 amino acids: CASSETRATDTQYF. CDR3 DNA: TGTGCCAGCAGTGAGACTCGAGCTACAGATACGCAGTATTTT.

The table lists this clone with many counts. The genes are TRBV10-3 and TRBJ2-7; TRBD2 aligns across 7 bases. The CDR3 has 15 residues. V lost 3 bases, J lost 2 bases, and 7 bases stayed unmatched. Germline assignment: CDR1 ENHRY and CDR2 SYGVKD. Here the CDR3 reads CAISEGFSGTYEQYF. The CDR3, as DNA: TGTGCCATCAGTGAAGGGTTCAGCGGGACCTACGAGCAGTACTTC.

This clone occurred many times. The chain recombines TRBV12-3 or TRBV12-4 with TRBJ1-1; D perhaps matches TRBD1 (5 bases). The V end lost 5 bases, the J end lost 0 bases, and 22 bases lay between the germline ends. CDR3 length: 18 amino acids. The CDR3 protein is CASSLAHSWGAVNTEAFF. The CDR3 coding sequence is TGTGCCAGCAGTCTGGCGCACTCCTGGGGCGCGGTGAACACTGAAGCTTTCTTT.

This clone was counted ten times or more. The J gene is TRBJ1-1, the V gene TRBV2; 9 bases fit TRBD1. V lost 11 bases, J lost 1 base, and 5 bases stayed unmatched. Germline V CDR1 and CDR2: SNHLY, FYNNEI. The CDR3 has 13 amino acids. Here the CDR3 DNA reads TGTGCCGTAACAGGGGGCAGGAACACTGAAGCTTTCTTT. Translation: CAVTGGRNTEAFF.

This clone was counted many times. The CDR3 reads CSARDRVDGYTF. For the CDR3, the DNA is TGCAGTGCACGGGACAGGGTTGATGGCTACACCTTC. This chain joins TRBV20-1 and TRBJ1-2, with TRBD1 matching 9 bases. The V segment lost 6 bases and the J segment 6 bases; nucleotides outside the gene matches: 5. The CDR3 is 12 residues long. CDR1 and CDR2 (germline): DFQATT, SNEGSKA (reference sequence).

This clone was seen a few times. The rearrangement links TRBV2 to TRBJ2-5; 9 nucleotides align to TRBD2. The germline V gene has CDR1 SNHLY and CDR2 FYNNEI. This CDR3 is built from 15 residues. V dropped 4 bases and J dropped 5; count of bases not matched to a gene: 8. CDR3 sequence reads: CASSGSGRTEETQYF. The DNA for the CDR3 is TGTGCCAGCAGTGGTAGCGGGAGAACGGAGGAGACCCAGTACTTC.

This clone has at least ten counts. The V gene is TRBV13, the J gene TRBJ1-1; D is possibly TRBD1 (5 bases). The V and J ends lost 6 bases and 4 bases respectively, with 21 bases between them. CDR1 and CDR2 (germline): PRHDT, FYEKMQ (reference sequence). This CDR3 is built from 16 residues. The CDR3 protein is CASRPHLDTASTEAFF. The CDR3 coding sequence is TGTGCCAGCAGGCCCCACTTGGACACAGCAAGCACTGAAGCTTTCTTT.

This clone was seen repeatedly, ten times or more. The chain employs TRBV20-1 and TRBJ2-1; TRBD2 aligns across 10 bases. With V trimmed by 2 bases and J by 4 bases, 8 bases remained unmatched. CDR3 length: 16 residues. In germline, CDR1 is DFQATT, CDR2 SNEGSKA (reference sequence). CDR3 sequence (DNA): TGCAGTGCTAGATCGTCCATAGCGGGGGGATACAATGAGCAGTTCTTC. Translation: CSARSSIAGGYNEQFF.

This clone came up many times. The limits of the CDR3 on the DNA are not certain, so only TCRdb's listed CDR3 is given. The chain couples TRBV20-1 to TRBJ2-2; TRBD2, the table's D call, was not compared with the DNA. 16 amino acids form the CDR3, both terminal residues included. The germline CDR1 and CDR2 sequences are DFQATT and SNEGSKA (reference sequence). The CDR3 spells CSARLPGTFGAGELFF.

The CDR3 protein is CSARDPDRGTYEQYF. The CDR3 DNA follows: TGCAGTGCTAGAGACCCGGACAGGGGGACCTACGAGCAGTACTTC. The gene calls are TRBV20-1 and TRBJ2-7; the match to TRBD1 covers 10 bases. Germline V CDR1 and CDR2: DFQATT, SNEGSKA (reference sequence). There are 15 residues in the CDR3. Trimming at V came to 0 bases and at J to 2 bases, leaving 4 bases not matched to a gene.

This clone was counted between two and nine times. J is TRBJ1-2 and V is TRBV2; a possible D gene is TRBD1 (5 bases). CDR1 and CDR2 from the germline V gene are SNHLY and FYNNEI. The CDR3 is made up of 15 amino acids. V was pared by 6 bases and J by 0 bases, with 14 bases between. The CDR3 nucleotides read TGTGCCAGCAGCTACCGGGACCGAGCTAACTATGGCTACACCTTC. It translates to CASSYRDRANYGYTF.

The chain carries TRBV7-9 and TRBJ1-1; D gene unclear. The CDR3 extends over 11 amino acids. The germline gives CDR1 SEHNR, CDR2 FQNEAQ (reference sequence). Trimming took 8 bases from V and 4 from J, leaving 8 bases between them. This CDR3 reads CASSSSTEAFF. CDR3 nucleotides: TGTGCCAGCTCATCAAGCACTGAAGCTTTCTTT.

Here the CDR3 DNA reads TGTGTCGCCAGCAGAGTAGCGGGGGACGAGCAGTTCTTC. This codes for CVASRVAGDEQFF. The rearrangement uses TRBV15 and TRBJ2-1; 9 bases align to TRBD2. CDR1 LNHNV and CDR2 YYDKDF come from the germline V gene (reference sequence). CDR3 length equals 13 residues.

This clone was recorded at least ten times. The chain uses TRBV18 and TRBJ2-2; TRBD1 matches at 7 bases. The junction had 12 bases not matched to a gene; V was cut back by 7 bases and J by 4 bases. CDR1 KGHSH and CDR2 LQKENI come from the germline V gene. The CDR3 sequence is 16 residues long. The CDR3 nucleotides read TGTGCCAGCTTACCCACCGGGACAGCGAGCACCGGGGAGCTGTTTTTT. This sequence encodes CASLPTGTASTGELFF.